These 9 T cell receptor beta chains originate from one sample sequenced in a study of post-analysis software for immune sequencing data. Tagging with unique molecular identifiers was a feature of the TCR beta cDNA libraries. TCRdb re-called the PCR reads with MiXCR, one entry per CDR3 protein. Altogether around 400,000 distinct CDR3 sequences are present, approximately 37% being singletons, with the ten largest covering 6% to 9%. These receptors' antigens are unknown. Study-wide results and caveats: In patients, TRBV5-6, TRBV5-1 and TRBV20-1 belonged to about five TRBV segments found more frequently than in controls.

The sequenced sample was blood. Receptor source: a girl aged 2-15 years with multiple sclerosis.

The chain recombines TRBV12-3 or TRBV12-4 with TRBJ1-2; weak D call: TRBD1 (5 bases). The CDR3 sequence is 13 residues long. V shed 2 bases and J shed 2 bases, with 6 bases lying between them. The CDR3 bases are TGTGCCAGCAGTTTAAAGGGGAACTATGGCTACACCTTC. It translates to CASSLKGNYGYTF.

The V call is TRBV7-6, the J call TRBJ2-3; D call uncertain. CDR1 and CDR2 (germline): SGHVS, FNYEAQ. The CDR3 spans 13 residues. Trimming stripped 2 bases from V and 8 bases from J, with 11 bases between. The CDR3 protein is CASSLNGGVTQYF. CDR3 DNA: TGTGCCAGCAGCTTAAACGGCGGAGTTACGCAGTATTTT.

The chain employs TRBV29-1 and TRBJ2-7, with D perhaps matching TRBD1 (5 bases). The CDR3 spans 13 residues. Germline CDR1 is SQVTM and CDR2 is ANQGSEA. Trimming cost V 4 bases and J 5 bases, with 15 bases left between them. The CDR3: CSVAAKGIHEQYF. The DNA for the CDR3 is TGCAGCGTTGCGGCCAAGGGGATCCACGAGCAGTACTTC.

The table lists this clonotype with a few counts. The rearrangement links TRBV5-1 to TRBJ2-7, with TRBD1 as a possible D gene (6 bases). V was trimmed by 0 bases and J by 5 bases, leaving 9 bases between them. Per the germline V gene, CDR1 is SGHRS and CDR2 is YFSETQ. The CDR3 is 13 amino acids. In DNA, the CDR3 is TGCGCCAGCAGCTTGGGCTACAGGGACGAGCAGTACTTC. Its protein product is CASSLGYRDEQYF.

The CDR3 DNA is TGCAGTGCTCGAGGGGGTGGCAGGGGAGAGCGGGAGCAGTACTTC. Translated, it gives CSARGGGRGEREQYF. The J gene is TRBJ2-5, the V gene TRBV20-1; 8 bases are shared with TRBD2. Germline loops: CDR1 DFQATT, CDR2 SNEGSKA (reference sequence). V lost 5 bases, J lost 11 bases, and 19 bases stayed unmatched. The CDR3 is 15 amino acids.

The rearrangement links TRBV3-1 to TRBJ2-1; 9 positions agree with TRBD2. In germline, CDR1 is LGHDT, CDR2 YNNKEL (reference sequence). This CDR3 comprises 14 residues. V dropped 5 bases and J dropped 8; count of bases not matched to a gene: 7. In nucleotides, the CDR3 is TGTGCCAGCAGCAGCAGCCTAGCGGGGTATGAGCAGTTCTTC. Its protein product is CASSSSLAGYEQFF.

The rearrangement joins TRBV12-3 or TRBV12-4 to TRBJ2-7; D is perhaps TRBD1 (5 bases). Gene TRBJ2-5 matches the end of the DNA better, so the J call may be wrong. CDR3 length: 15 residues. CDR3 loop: CASSLRPSGMETQYF. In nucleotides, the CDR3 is TGTGCCAGCAGCTTACGCCCCTCAGGGATGGAGACCCAGTACTTC.

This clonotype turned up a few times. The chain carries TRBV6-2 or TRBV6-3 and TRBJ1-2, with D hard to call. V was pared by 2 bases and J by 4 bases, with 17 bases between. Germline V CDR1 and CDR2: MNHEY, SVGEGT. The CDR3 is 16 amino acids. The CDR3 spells CASSYEDGQEGYGYTF. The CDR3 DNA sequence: TGTGCCAGCAGTTACGAGGATGGTCAGGAGGGCTATGGCTACACCTTC.

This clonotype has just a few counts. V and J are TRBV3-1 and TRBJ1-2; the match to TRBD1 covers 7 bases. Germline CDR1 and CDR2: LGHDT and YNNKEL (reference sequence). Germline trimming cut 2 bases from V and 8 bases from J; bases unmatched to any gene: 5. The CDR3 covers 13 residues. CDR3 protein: CASSQFDREGYTF. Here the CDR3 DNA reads TGTGCCAGCAGCCAATTTGACAGGGAGGGCTACACCTTC.